The following is a T cell receptor (beta chain) sequence with its context. Its target is unknown. The same CDR3 is also encoded by other DNA sequences in this sample. This sample was taken from a study of shared clonotypes between healthy human individuals. General study points: Relative to clonotypes present in all four donors, those not shared had lower generation probabilities. A generally larger estimated richness was seen in naive subsets than in memory subsets. Shared across several donors were roughly 4.7% of the naive CD4 clonotypes.

The CDR3 length is 13 residues. Per the germline V gene, CDR1 is PRHDT and CDR2 is FYEKMQ (reference sequence). V shed 5 bases and J 3 bases; nucleotides not matched to a gene: 4. Generated by immunoSEQ multiplex PCR, the TCRdb table keeps only in-frame clones and is missing some. The top ten clones hold around 1.1% of a sample with 2 million to 2.5 million clones, approximately 94% of them seen once. CD8 cells classed as naive were CD45RO-negative and positively selected for CCR7, excluding terminally differentiated effector memory CD45RA+ cells. The source material was naive CD8+ T cells sorted from blood. This TCR was recovered from a man between 18 and 35 years old in good health. The J gene is TRBJ2-7, the V gene TRBV13; 7 bases map to TRBD2. CDR3 DNA sequence: TGTGCCAGCAGCCCTGCTAGCGGCTACGAGCAGTACTTC. It yields the protein CASSPASGYEQYF.